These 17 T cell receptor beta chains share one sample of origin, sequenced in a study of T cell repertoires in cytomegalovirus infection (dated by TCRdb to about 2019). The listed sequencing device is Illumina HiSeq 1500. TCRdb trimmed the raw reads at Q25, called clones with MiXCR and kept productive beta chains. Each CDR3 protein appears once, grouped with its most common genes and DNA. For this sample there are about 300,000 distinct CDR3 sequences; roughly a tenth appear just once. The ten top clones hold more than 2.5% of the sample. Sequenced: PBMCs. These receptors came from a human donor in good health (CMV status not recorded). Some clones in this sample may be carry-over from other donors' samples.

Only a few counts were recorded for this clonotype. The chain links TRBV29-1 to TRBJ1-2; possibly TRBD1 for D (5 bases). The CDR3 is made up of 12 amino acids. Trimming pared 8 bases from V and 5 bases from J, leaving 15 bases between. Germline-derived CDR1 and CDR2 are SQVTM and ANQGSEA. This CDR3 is CSFLSAGYGYTF. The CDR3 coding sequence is TGCAGCTTCCTGTCCGCAGGGTATGGCTACACCTTC.

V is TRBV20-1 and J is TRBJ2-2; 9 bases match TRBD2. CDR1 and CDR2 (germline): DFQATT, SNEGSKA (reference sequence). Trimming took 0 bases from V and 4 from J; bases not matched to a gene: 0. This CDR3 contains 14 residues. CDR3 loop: CSARDSGGTGELFF. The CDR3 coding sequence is TGCAGTGCTAGAGATAGCGGGGGCACCGGGGAGCTGTTTTTT.

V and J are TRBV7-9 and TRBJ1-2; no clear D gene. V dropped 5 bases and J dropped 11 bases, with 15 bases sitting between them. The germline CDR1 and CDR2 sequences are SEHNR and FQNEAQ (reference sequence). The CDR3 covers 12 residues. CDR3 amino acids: CASSLNGREYTF. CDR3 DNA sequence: TGTGCCAGCAGCCTAAACGGACGGGAATACACCTTC.

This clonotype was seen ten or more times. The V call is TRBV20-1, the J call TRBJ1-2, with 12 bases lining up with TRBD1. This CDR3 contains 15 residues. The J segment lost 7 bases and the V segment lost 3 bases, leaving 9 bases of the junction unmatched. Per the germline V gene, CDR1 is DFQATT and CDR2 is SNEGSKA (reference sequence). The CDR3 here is CSARGDRGRRAGYTF. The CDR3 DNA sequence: TGCAGTGCTAGGGGGGACAGGGGGCGGCGGGCTGGCTACACCTTC.

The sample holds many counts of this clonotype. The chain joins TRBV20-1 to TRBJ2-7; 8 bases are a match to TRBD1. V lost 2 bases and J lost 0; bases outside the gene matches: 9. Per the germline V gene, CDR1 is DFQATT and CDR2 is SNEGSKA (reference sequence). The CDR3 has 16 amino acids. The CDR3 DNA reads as TGCAGTGCTAGAAAGTCGGGACAGGTCTCCTCCTACGAGCAGTACTTC. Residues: CSARKSGQVSSYEQYF.

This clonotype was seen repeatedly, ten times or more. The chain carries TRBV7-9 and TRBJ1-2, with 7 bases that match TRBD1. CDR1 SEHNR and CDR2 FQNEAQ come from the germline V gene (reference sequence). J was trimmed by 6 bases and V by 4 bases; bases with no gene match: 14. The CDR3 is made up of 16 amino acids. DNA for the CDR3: TGTGCCAGCAGCTCCCGGGACAGAGAGACGCGCCATGGCTACACCTTC. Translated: CASSSRDRETRHGYTF. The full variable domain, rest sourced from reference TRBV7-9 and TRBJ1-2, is DTGVSQNPRHKITKRGQNVTFRCDPISEHNRLYWYRQTLGQGPEFLTYFQNEAQLEKSRLLSDRFSAERPKGSFSTLEIQRTEQGDSAMYLCASSSRDRETRHGYTFGSGTRLTVV.

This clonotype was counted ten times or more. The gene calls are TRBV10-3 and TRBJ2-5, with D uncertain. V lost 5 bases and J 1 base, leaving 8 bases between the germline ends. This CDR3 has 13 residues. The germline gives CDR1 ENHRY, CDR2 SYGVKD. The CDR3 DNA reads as TGTGCCATCAGTTTAGCAGGCCAAGAGACCCAGTACTTC. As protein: CAISLAGQETQYF.

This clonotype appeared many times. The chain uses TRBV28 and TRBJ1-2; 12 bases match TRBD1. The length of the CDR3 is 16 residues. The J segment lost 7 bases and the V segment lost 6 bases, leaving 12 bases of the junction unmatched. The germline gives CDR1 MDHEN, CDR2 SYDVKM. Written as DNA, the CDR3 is TGTGCCAGCAGCTACACCCCCGGGACAGGGGGCCGTGGCTACACCTTC. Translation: CASSYTPGTGGRGYTF.

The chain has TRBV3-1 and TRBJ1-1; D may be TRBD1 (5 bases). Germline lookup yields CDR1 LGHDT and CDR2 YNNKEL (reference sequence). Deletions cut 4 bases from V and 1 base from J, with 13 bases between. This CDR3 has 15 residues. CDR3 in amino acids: CASSLIGGPNTEAFF. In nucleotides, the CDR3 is TGTGCCAGCAGCCTCATTGGGGGTCCGAACACTGAAGCTTTCTTT.

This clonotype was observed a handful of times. CDR3 in amino acids: CASSPREGFYGYTF. In DNA form, the CDR3 reads TGTGCCAGCTCACCTCGGGAGGGATTCTATGGCTACACCTTC. This chain links TRBV18 with TRBJ1-2, with D uncertain. The V end lost 3 bases, the J end lost 4 bases, and 12 bases lay between the germline ends. This CDR3 has 14 residues. Germline V gene data show CDR1 as KGHSH and CDR2 as LQKENI.

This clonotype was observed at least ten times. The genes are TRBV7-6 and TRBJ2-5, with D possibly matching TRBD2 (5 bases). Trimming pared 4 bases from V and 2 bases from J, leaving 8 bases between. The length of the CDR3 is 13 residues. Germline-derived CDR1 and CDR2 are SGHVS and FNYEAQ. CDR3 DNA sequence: TGTGCCAGCAGCTACACGGGGCAAGAGACCCAGTACTTC. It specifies CASSYTGQETQYF.

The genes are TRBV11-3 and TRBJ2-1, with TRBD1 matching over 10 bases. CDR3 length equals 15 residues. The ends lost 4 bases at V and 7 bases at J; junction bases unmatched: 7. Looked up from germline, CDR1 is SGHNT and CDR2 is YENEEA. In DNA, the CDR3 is TGTGCCAGCAGCTCATATCGGACAGGGGGGAATGAGCAGTTCTTC. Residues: CASSSYRTGGNEQFF. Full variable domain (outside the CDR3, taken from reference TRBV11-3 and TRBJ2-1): EAGVVQSPRYKIIEKKQPVAFWCNPISGHNTLYWYLQNLGQGPELLIRYENEEAVDDSQLPKDRFSAERLKGVDSTLKIQPAELGDSAVYLCASSSYRTGGNEQFFGPGTRLTVL.

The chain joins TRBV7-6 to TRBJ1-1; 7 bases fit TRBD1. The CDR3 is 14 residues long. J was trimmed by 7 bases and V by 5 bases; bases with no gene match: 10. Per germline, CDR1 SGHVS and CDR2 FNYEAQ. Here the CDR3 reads CASSPWTRGDEAFF. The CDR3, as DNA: TGTGCCAGCAGCCCCTGGACCAGGGGGGATGAAGCTTTCTTT. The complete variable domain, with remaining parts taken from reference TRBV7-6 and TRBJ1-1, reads GAGVSQSPRYKVTKRGQDVALRCDPISGHVSLYWYRQALGQGPEFLTYFNYEAQQDKSGLPNDRFSAERPEGSISTLTIQRTEQRDSAMYRCASSPWTRGDEAFFGQGTRLTVV.

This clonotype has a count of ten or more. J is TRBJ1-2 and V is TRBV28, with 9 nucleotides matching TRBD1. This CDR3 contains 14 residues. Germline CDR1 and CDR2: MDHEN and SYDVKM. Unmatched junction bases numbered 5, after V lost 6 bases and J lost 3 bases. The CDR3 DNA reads TGTGCCAGCAGGAAACAGGGGGCCGACTATGGCTACACCTTC. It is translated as CASRKQGADYGYTF.

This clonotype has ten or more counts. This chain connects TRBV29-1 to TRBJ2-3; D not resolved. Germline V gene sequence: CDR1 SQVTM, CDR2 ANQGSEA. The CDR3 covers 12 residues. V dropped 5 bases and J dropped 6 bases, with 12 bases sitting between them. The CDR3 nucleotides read TGCAGCGTTACTATTCAGGTGGATACGCAGTATTTT. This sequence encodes CSVTIQVDTQYF.

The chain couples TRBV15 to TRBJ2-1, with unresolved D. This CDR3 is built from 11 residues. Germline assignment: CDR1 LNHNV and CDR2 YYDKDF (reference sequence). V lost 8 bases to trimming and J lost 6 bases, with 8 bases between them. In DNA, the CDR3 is TGTGCCACCGGACCGTCCAATGAGCAGTTCTTC. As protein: CATGPSNEQFF.

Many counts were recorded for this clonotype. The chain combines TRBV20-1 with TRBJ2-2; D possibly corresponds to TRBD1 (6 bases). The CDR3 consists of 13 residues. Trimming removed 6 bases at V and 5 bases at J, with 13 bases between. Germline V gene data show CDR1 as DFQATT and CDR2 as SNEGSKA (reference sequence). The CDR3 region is CSARQGYTGELFF. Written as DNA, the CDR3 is TGCAGTGCCCGGCAGGGGTATACCGGGGAGCTGTTTTTT.